This is a list of T cell receptor beta chains from one sample in a study of cytomegalovirus exposure and HLA in healthy donors. Using immunoSEQ multiplex PCR, the repertoire was profiled, and TCRdb retains in-frame clones only, with some absent. The repertoire holds 140,000 to 150,000 clones, with 88% as singletons. The sample comprised PBMCs. These receptors were collected from a woman aged 40 to 55 in good health and CMV-seronegative. Both conserved end residues are part of each CDR3. A D gene is named only where the DNA matches it firmly. Rows give clone size only sometimes, using once, few, many, or a class for an expanded clone.

v_call	d_call	clone_size	j_call	cdr3_nt	cdr3_aa
TRBV5-1	.	.	TRBJ2-5	TGCGCCAGCAGGTCACAGTTTCAAGAGACCCAGTACTTC	CASRSQFQETQYF
TRBV10-3	TRBD2	.	TRBJ2-7	TGTGCCATCAGAGGGACTAGCGGGTACGAGCAGTACTTC	CAIRGTSGYEQYF
TRBV7-9	TRBD2	.	TRBJ2-7	TGTGCCAGCAGCCTTAGCGGGAGGTCCGACGAGCAGTACTTC	CASSLSGRSDEQYF
TRBV4-3	TRBD2	.	TRBJ2-3	TGCGCCAGCAGCCAAGAGGGGGTAGCGGGAGGGGTCACAGATACGCAGTATTTT	CASSQEGVAGGVTDTQYF
TRBV10-1	.	.	TRBJ2-3	TGCGCCAGCAGTGAGTCCATGGGGGCCCCAGATACGCAGTATTTT	CASSESMGAPDTQYF
TRBV5-1	TRBD2	.	TRBJ2-1	TGCGCCAGCAGCCCTCCTAGCGGGAGGGGTACTGAGCAGTTCTTC	CASSPPSGRGTEQFF
TRBV5-8	.	.	TRBJ2-5	TGTGCCAGCAGTCGATCAAGTTGGAGGGAGACCCAGTACTTC	CASSRSSWRETQYF
TRBV7-2	.	.	TRBJ2-4	TGTGCCAGCAGCTTCCGGGACTCGGTGGGGGCCAAAAACATTCAGTACTTC	CASSFRDSVGAKNIQYF
TRBV6-5	TRBD2	.	TRBJ2-7	TGTGCCAGCAGGCAGCGGGAGTTCGAGCAGTACTTC	CASRQREFEQYF
TRBV9	TRBD1	few	TRBJ1-1	TGTGCCAGCAGCCGCGGAGGGGGCTCCGTTGGGACTGAAGCTTTCTTT	CASSRGGGSVGTEAFF
TRBV7-2	TRBD1	.	TRBJ2-3	TGTGCCAGCAGCCCGACAGGGGGCGCATCTACGCAGTATTTT	CASSPTGGASTQYF
TRBV7-2	TRBD2	.	TRBJ2-1	TGTGCCAGCAGGTCGGGACTAGCTGCCTACAATGAGCAGTTCTTC	CASRSGLAAYNEQFF
TRBV5-4	TRBD2	.	TRBJ2-5	TGTGCCAGCAGCTTGCGTCTAGCGGGAAACCAAGAGACCCAGTACTTC	CASSLRLAGNQETQYF
TRBV5-1	.	.	TRBJ2-7	TGCGCCAGCAGCTCACTTGACGGGAGTAGCTACGAGCAGTACTTC	CASSSLDGSSYEQYF
TRBV11-2	.	.	TRBJ2-7	TGTGCCAGCAGCTTGCAGGGAAGCTCCTACGAGCAGTACTTC	CASSLQGSSYEQYF
TRBV5-1	TRBD1	.	TRBJ2-7	TGCGCCAGCAGCTTGGTGGGACAGGGCATCTACGAGCAGTACTTC	CASSLVGQGIYEQYF
TRBV9	TRBD2	once	TRBJ2-3	TGTGCCAGCAGCCGACCGTATGGGACTACCGGCACAGATACGCAGTATTTT	CASSRPYGTTGTDTQYF
TRBV9	TRBD2	.	TRBJ2-7	TGTGCCAGCAGCGGCACTAGCGGGAGTTCTGTCGAGCAGTACTTC	CASSGTSGSSVEQYF
TRBV11-1	TRBD1	.	TRBJ1-2	TGTGCCAGCAGCTACCGGGACAGGGCAGGCGGCTACACCTTC	CASSYRDRAGGYTF
TRBV7-2	.	.	TRBJ1-2	TGTGCCAGCAGCTCCTCCGGGACAACGAACTATGGCTACACCTTC	CASSSSGTTNYGYTF
TRBV7-9	TRBD2	.	TRBJ2-1	TGTGCCAGCAGCTTAGTTAGCGGGAGTGGGAATGAGCAGTTCTTC	CASSLVSGSGNEQFF
TRBV5-1	.	.	TRBJ2-5	TGCGCCAGCAGCCCGAATCCGGGAATACAAGAGACCCAGTACTTC	CASSPNPGIQETQYF
TRBV6-1	.	.	TRBJ1-5	TGTGCCAGCAAGCAGGGCCGAGCAGAATGGCCCCAGCATTTT	CASKQGRAEWPQHF
TRBV11-2	TRBD2	.	TRBJ2-1	TGTGCCAGCAGCTCTCCTGGGGGGGGAATGGTGCAGTTCTTC	CASSSPGGGMVQFF
TRBV2	.	.	TRBJ2-7	TGTGCCAGCCGGTCGATAGGTTTAATCCGGGGATTC	CASRSIGLIRGF
TRBV11-3	.	.	TRBJ2-7	TGTGCCAGCAGCGCGCGGGGTGGAGGGAACGAGCAGTACTTC	CASSARGGGNEQYF
TRBV5-1	.	.	TRBJ2-5	TGCGCCAGCAGCTTGGAAGGCCTCGGGGAGACCCAGTACTTC	CASSLEGLGETQYF
TRBV7-9	TRBD1	.	TRBJ1-1	TGTGCCAGCAGCTCCGGACAGGGGGCCACTGAAGCTTTCTTT	CASSSGQGATEAFF
TRBV30	TRBD1	once	TRBJ2-7	TGTGCCTGGAGTGTACTTGAGGGGGCAGGGACCTACGAGCAGTACTTC	CAWSVLEGAGTYEQYF
TRBV6-1	.	.	TRBJ2-6	TGTGCCAGCAGTGAGGTGGCGGGCATCACTGGGGCCAACGTCCTGACTTTC	CASSEVAGITGANVLTF
TRBV7-2	.	.	TRBJ1-2	TGTGCCAGCAGCCCCGACAGAGAATATGGCTACACCTTC	CASSPDREYGYTF
TRBV11-3	TRBD1	.	TRBJ2-7	TGTGCCAGCAGCTTATCAGGGGGCTACGAGCAGTACTTC	CASSLSGGYEQYF
TRBV7-8	TRBD1	.	TRBJ2-7	TGTGCCAGCAGCTTAGAGATCCGGAGGACAGGGGTCTTCCCCCCCTACGAGCAGTACTTC	CASSLEIRRTGVFPPYEQYF
TRBV6-1	TRBD1	.	TRBJ1-4	TGTGCCAGCAGTCGGACAGGGCCTAATGAAAAACTGTTTTTT	CASSRTGPNEKLFF
TRBV11-2	.	.	TRBJ2-7	TGTGCCAGCAGCCCAACCGGGGGGCAGATCGAGCAGTACTTC	CASSPTGGQIEQYF
TRBV6-5	.	.	TRBJ1-6	TGTGCCAGCAGTTACTCCGAACAGGGTGGAGATTCACCCCTCCACTTT	CASSYSEQGGDSPLHF
TRBV28	TRBD1	.	TRBJ1-2	TGTGCCAGCAGTTTACACCGGACAGGGGGCGGCTATGGCTACACCTTC	CASSLHRTGGGYGYTF
TRBV6-6	.	.	TRBJ1-1	TGTGCCAGCAGCATAGAGGTAAAAACTGAAGCTTTCTTT	CASSIEVKTEAFF
TRBV5-1	.	.	TRBJ1-3	TGCGCCAGCAGCTTGGACAGCGGAAACACCATATATTTT	CASSLDSGNTIYF
TRBV11-2	TRBD1	.	TRBJ1-4	TGTGCCAGCAGCTTGACAGGGGGAAGAAGTGAAAAACTGTTTTTT	CASSLTGGRSEKLFF
TRBV5-1	.	.	TRBJ2-7	TGCGCCAGCAGCTTGGACTTACACGAGCAGTACTTC	CASSLDLHEQYF
TRBV7-9	TRBD1	.	TRBJ2-2	TGTGCCAGCACCCGACAGGGAACCGGGGAGCTGTTTTTT	CASTRQGTGELFF
TRBV27	TRBD1	.	TRBJ1-2	TGTGCCAGCAGCAGGGGGGCAACCTATGGCTACACCTTC	CASSRGATYGYTF
TRBV6-6	.	.	TRBJ2-2	TGTGCCAGCAGCCCCCCGTGGCCCACCGGGGAGCTGTTTTTT	CASSPPWPTGELFF
TRBV29-1	.	few	TRBJ1-5	TGCAGCGTTGGATTAACAGGGCACGGTGAGCCCCAGCATTTT	CSVGLTGHGEPQHF
TRBV28	.	.	TRBJ1-5	TGTGCCAGCAGTTCCCCGGCGCAGGCCAATCAGCCCCAGCATTTT	CASSSPAQANQPQHF
TRBV13	.	.	TRBJ2-7	TGTGCCAGCAGCGCGCGGGACTTTCTCGGCGAGCAGTACTTC	CASSARDFLGEQYF
TRBV4-3	TRBD1	.	TRBJ1-2	TGCGCCAGCAGCCACCAGACAGGGTTCGTTTATGGCTACACCTTC	CASSHQTGFVYGYTF
TRBV2	TRBD1	.	TRBJ1-2	TGTGCCAGCAGGGCGGGGACAGGGGGTGACTATGGCTACACCTTC	CASRAGTGGDYGYTF
TRBV7-2	.	.	TRBJ2-7	TGTGCCAGCAGCTTAGCCGGAGGGATCTACGAGCAGTACTTC	CASSLAGGIYEQYF
TRBV10-2	TRBD1	few	TRBJ1-3	TGCGCCAGCAGAATACAGGGGGCGCAAGGAAACACCATATATTTT	CASRIQGAQGNTIYF
TRBV5-1	TRBD1	.	TRBJ2-7	TGCGCCAGCAGCAGAGTGGGACAGTCCTACGAGCAGTACTTC	CASSRVGQSYEQYF